The clone carrying this TCR beta chain appeared many times. Antigen: not known. In the authors' workflow: Across clinicopathological groups, CDR3 differences served as the basis for building a distant-metastasis classifier for papillary thyroid cancer. TCRdb re-called the PCR reads through MiXCR. For this entry, the V and J calls and clone size follow TCRdb and not the study's own pipeline. Found here are just under 20,000 clones, 22% of them singletons; the top ten hold less than 11%. No patient received treatment before thyroid surgery. The entry originates in a study of metastatic and nonmetastatic thyroid tumors. Background on the study: Blood and tumor or nodule tissue repertoires from malignant and benign thyroid patients were compared. Study outcomes and limitations: In blood and tumor, TCR beta diversity was reportedly significantly higher in malignant thyroid tumors than in benign nodules.

CDR1 and CDR2 (germline): LNHDA, SQIVND (reference sequence). Trimming removed 2 bases from V and 4 bases from J, with 17 bases in between. The CDR3 loop spans 17 amino acids. Sample: tumor tissue. The TCR was taken from a male donor with papillary thyroid cancer or a benign thyroid nodule (not recorded which). Some clones in this sample may be carry-over from other donors' samples. The V call is TRBV19, the J call TRBJ2-2; possible D gene TRBD1, 6 bases. In DNA, the CDR3 is TGTGCCAGTAGTATACTGAGGGGGAAGGGACGCACCGGGGAGCTGTTTTTT. Translation: CASSILRGKGRTGELFF.